In its sample, the clone carrying this T cell receptor beta chain was seen once. V was clipped by 1 base and J by 7 bases, with 8 bases between them. The CDR3 has 13 residues. The germline gives CDR1 MGHRA, CDR2 YSYEKL. The immunoSEQ assay amplified TCRB CDR3 from up to 2 ug DNA. The data were produced by immunoSEQ multiplex PCR, yet TCRdb's version contains in-frame clones alone and is incomplete. The table lists tens of thousands of clones, around 86% of them singletons. The data belong to a study of glioma-infiltrating T cells after dendritic cell vaccination. The receptor was isolated from a human donor with glioblastoma. The specimen was blood, collected before dendritic cell vaccination. V is TRBV4-1 and J is TRBJ2-1; D is unresolved. This CDR3 is CASSQAHVNEQFF. The DNA for the CDR3 is TGCGCCAGCAGCCAAGCCCATGTGAATGAGCAGTTCTTC.